This TCR beta chain stems from a study of blood T cells in healthy people across ages. Whole-study results and caveats: Diversity of TCR beta correlated strongly with naive T cell percentage. TCR beta diversity per million T cells fell roughly linearly with age.

With a J-beta primer mix and a sample-barcoded 5' primer, a second PCR ran roughly 7 to 11 cycles. MiXCR, applied by TCRdb to the 5' RACE reads, yields one record per CDR3 protein. The profile shows 1.5 million to 2 million distinct CDR3 sequences, about 28% of them singletons. Trimming removed 5 bases from V and 6 bases from J, with 22 bases in between. Germline V gives CDR1 SGHTA, CDR2 FQGNSA. The CDR3 is 16 amino acids. The amount of total RNA extracted per sample was at least 5.5 micrograms. A note on this clonotype: Its antigen remains unidentified.

J is TRBJ1-1 and V is TRBV7-2, with D possibly being TRBD1 (6 bases). The receptor was derived from a young woman in good health. Sequencing was performed on blood. In DNA, the CDR3 is TGTGCCAGCAGCCCAGGGACAAGGGTGAAGAAGGCTGAAGCTTTCTTT. Encoded protein: CASSPGTRVKKAEAFF.